This T cell receptor (beta chain) is from a study of T cell clonality in common variable immunodeficiency (dated by TCRdb to the mid-2010s). What the work shows at the level of the full study, not this receptor alone: TCRbeta clonality was higher in CVID subjects than in healthy controls (t-test p = 0.018), and the increase was most characteristic of about a third of subjects. Correlations of repertoire features with clinical complications were constrained by heterogeneity among patients within the CVID cohort. According to the authors, finding the cause of the higher clonality in CVID would require sequencing the repertoires of T cell subpopulations. Fewer TCRbeta clones were shared among CVID subjects than among healthy controls (p < 0.0001). Even though DNA input was equal, the average per sample came to about 74,000 unique sequences for controls compared with around 33,000 for CVID samples. CVID TCRbeta sequences reportedly showed fewer deletions and N-nucleotide insertions and lacked highly modified clones with 13 or more V deletions.

Sequences GTSNPN (CDR1) and SVGIG (CDR2) are obtained from the germline V gene (reference sequence). The CDR3, from cysteine to phenylalanine, totals 15 residues. The 36 bases shown cover part of the CDR3, and their frame starts at base 1. CVID samples and control samples contributed equivalent amounts of genomic DNA as sequencing input. For every sample, a 60 bp segment covering the rearranged TCRbeta CDR3 region was amplified and then sequenced. The immunoSEQ assay, a bias-corrected multiplex PCR combined with high-throughput sequencing, was used to amplify TCRbeta. The original methods were these. Each unique nucleotide sequence was treated as a clone and annotated with V, D and J genes, copy number and frequency. Sequences were labeled productive if in frame, and non-productive if out of frame or containing stop codons. Clonality was calculated from Shannon's entropy as previously described. Mean CDR3 Kyte-Doolittle hydropathy was derived from the predicted amino acid sequences of productive clones. Using the R hclust function, scaled V gene usage was clustered hierarchically with Manhattan distance and complete linkage. Sharing of clones by CDR3 amino acid sequence was evaluated by resampling 12 repertoires per group over 100 rounds. The repertoires were searched for around 70 published EBV-specific and roughly 240 published CMV-specific TCRbeta sequences. Analysis left out a couple of CVID samples that produced under 10,000 sequences, so roughly 45 CVID repertoires remained. The table comes from immuneACCESS by way of TCRdb, which keeps in-frame sequences with V and J called. Part of the clones is missing from these tables; in studies checked, under half for an unresolved V gene and the rest for unknown reasons. That table is the source of V, J and clone size, and D and trimming were worked out from the DNA. The sample has about 43,000 clones on record, with no singletons. The leading ten clones occupy 2% to 2.5% of the sample.

Predominantly Caucasian heritage was noted among both the CVID patients and the healthy controls. From each donor, about 5 to 8.5 ml of heparinized peripheral whole blood was collected. TCRbeta CDR3 repertoires were sequenced from genomic DNA of adults with common variable immune deficiency (CVID) and healthy adult controls. A total of approximately 22 healthy adult volunteers (about 12 female and approximately 10 male; age range roughly 20 to 75 years, mean age approximately 34) were included in the control group. Diluted blood was subjected to density centrifugation over Hypaque 1077 or Ficoll-Paque for isolation of peripheral blood mononuclear cells. Genomic DNA was obtained from unsorted mononuclear cells through either Qiagen column purification or a centrifugation-based method. Ten or more counts support this clone. The antigen it recognizes is unknown. The DNA ends 3 residues before the CDR3 does, and the rest of the CDR3 is filled in from the germline J gene.

The sequence derives from a person aged 18-70 years in good health. The source material was peripheral blood mononuclear cells. The chain uses TRBV30 and TRBJ1-2, and TRBD1 matches 8 of the central bases. The sequenced part of the CDR3 DNA is TGTGCCTGGAGTGTACTCCAGCAGGGGGCGAAGGGC. The translation is CAWSVLQQGAKG. The full CDR3 protein is CAWSVLQQGAKGYTF.